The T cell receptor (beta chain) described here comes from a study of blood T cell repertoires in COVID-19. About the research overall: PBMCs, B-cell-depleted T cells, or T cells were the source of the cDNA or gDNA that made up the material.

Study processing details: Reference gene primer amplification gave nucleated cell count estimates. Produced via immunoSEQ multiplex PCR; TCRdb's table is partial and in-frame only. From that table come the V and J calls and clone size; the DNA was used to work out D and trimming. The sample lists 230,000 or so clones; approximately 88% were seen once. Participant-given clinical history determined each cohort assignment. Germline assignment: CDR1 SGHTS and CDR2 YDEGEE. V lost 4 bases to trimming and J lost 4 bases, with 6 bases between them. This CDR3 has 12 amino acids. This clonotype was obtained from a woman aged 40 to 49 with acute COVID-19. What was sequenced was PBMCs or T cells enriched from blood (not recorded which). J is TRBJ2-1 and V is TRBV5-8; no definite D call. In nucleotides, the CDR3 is TGTGCCAGCAGCCTACTGTACAATGAGCAGTTCTTC. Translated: CASSLLYNEQFF.